The clone carrying this T cell receptor beta chain was recorded a few times. What it recognizes is unknown. Patients with autoimmune history or systemic immunosuppression were excluded. The CDR3 contains 13 residues. With 0 bases removed from V and 6 bases from J, the gap between germline ends came to 6 bases. The germline gives CDR1 LGHNA, CDR2 YNFKEQ. The method was immunoSEQ multiplex PCR; TCRdb's version includes in-frame clones alone and lacks a portion of them. The sample has some 100,000 clones, about 91% seen once. This sample stems from a study of OX40 agonist ivuxolimab in advanced cancers. Broader study findings: With doses of 0.1 to 3.0 mg/kg, CD4+ and CD8+ blood T cells had undergone clonal expansion by week 6. Researchers did not establish what antigens the expanded peripheral T cells target. Low normalized T-cell clonal expansion was additionally recorded for some nonresponders.

The rearrangement uses TRBV4-2 and TRBJ2-1, with D tentatively TRBD1 (5 bases). The clonotype originates from an adult with an advanced solid tumor such as melanoma, head and neck, liver or kidney cancer. The material was CD4+ or CD8+ T cells sorted from blood, obtained in a trial of the OX40 agonist ivuxolimab. CDR3 DNA sequence: TGTGCCAGCAGCCAAGAAAGGGGCAATGAGCAGTTCTTC. Translation gives CASSQERGNEQFF.